The source of this T cell receptor beta chain is a study of cytomegalovirus exposure and HLA in healthy donors. Study background: The approximately 110 validation repertoires, a later analysis reported, used the same platform as the approximately 730 repertoires from the first cohort.

In this sample, this clone turned up a few times. Assay used: immunoSEQ multiplex PCR; TCRdb lists only in-frame clones, some missing. Here the sample spans 200,000 to 250,000 clones, just over 90% being singletons. The sequencing sample was made of PBMCs. The TCR comes from a woman aged 18-30 years in good health and CMV-seronegative.

The CDR3 sequence: CASSYAYRYEQYF. CDR3 sequence (DNA): TGTGCCAGCAGTTACGCGTACAGGTACGAGCAGTACTTC. V is TRBV6-5 and J is TRBJ2-7; the D gene is possibly TRBD1 (5 bases). CDR1 and CDR2 from the germline V gene are MNHEY and SVGAGI. Deletions cut 2 bases from V and 4 bases from J, with 9 bases between. The CDR3 loop spans 13 amino acids.